The rows below give T cell receptor beta chains drawn from one sample of a study of OX40 agonist ivuxolimab in advanced cancers. Only in-frame clones appear in the TCRdb table, and some are missing; sequencing was by immunoSEQ multiplex PCR. The table has approximately 54,000 clones, around 90% seen once. Sequencing used CD4+ or CD8+ T cells sorted from blood, obtained in a trial of the OX40 agonist ivuxolimab. These receptors all stem from an adult with an advanced solid tumor such as melanoma, head and neck, liver or kidney cancer. Both conserved end residues are part of each CDR3. Each record gives: D gene, J gene, clone size, V gene, CDR3 DNA, CDR3 protein. A D gene is named only where the DNA matches it firmly. Clone size appears in some rows only: once, few, many, or a class for an expanded clone.

D: .; J: TRBJ2-5; size: .; V: TRBV5-4; DNA: TGTGCCAGCAGCTTGGGCTCACAAGAGACCCAGTACTTC; CDR3: CASSLGSQETQYF
D: .; J: TRBJ1-1; size: .; V: TRBV9; DNA: TGTGCCAGCAGCGTAGAGTGGTCCACTGAAGCTTTCTTT; CDR3: CASSVEWSTEAFF
D: .; J: TRBJ2-1; size: .; V: TRBV5-1; DNA: TGCGCCAGCAGCTTGTCGACAGGCTACAATGAGCAGTTCTTC; CDR3: CASSLSTGYNEQFF
D: TRBD1; J: TRBJ2-7; size: .; V: TRBV15; DNA: TGTGCCACCAGCAGAGATCAAGACAGGGCGGTCTACGAGCAGTACTTC; CDR3: CATSRDQDRAVYEQYF
D: .; J: TRBJ1-1; size: once; V: TRBV7-8; DNA: TGTGCCAGCAGCTTCGAGTTCGGCACTGAAGCTTTCTTT; CDR3: CASSFEFGTEAFF
D: .; J: TRBJ1-2; size: .; V: TRBV28; DNA: TGTGCCAGCAGTTTAATAGGGGCCGAAGGCTACACCTTC; CDR3: CASSLIGAEGYTF
D: .; J: TRBJ2-7; size: .; V: TRBV13; DNA: TGTGCCAGCAGCCTCCAAGAATCTAGCGTAGTAACCTACGAGCAGTACTTC; CDR3: CASSLQESSVVTYEQYF
D: .; J: TRBJ1-2; size: .; V: TRBV2; DNA: TGTGCCAGCAGTGAAGGTCCGGCGGATGGCTACACCTTC; CDR3: CASSEGPADGYTF
D: .; J: TRBJ1-2; size: medium-sized; V: TRBV29-1; DNA: TGCAGCGTTGAAGGGGAGGGGGTTTCGGGTGGCTACACCTTC; CDR3: CSVEGEGVSGGYTF
D: .; J: TRBJ2-1; size: once; V: TRBV6-4; DNA: TGTGCCAGCAGTGACTCGGCAGCTTACTCCTACAATGAGCAGTTCTTC; CDR3: CASSDSAAYSYNEQFF
D: .; J: TRBJ2-6; size: .; V: TRBV11-2; DNA: TGTGCCAGCAGCCCGGACAGCCAATCTGGGGCCAACGTCCTGACTTTC; CDR3: CASSPDSQSGANVLTF
D: TRBD1; J: TRBJ2-7; size: .; V: TRBV5-1; DNA: TGCGCCAGCAGCTCGGACAGGAAACCCTACGAGCAGTACTTC; CDR3: CASSSDRKPYEQYF
D: .; J: TRBJ1-1; size: .; V: TRBV2; DNA: TGTGCCAGCAGTGAAGCTGGGGGGTGGGGTGAAGCTTTCTTT; CDR3: CASSEAGGWGEAFF
D: TRBD1; J: TRBJ2-1; size: .; V: TRBV19; DNA: TGTGCCAGTAGTCCCGGACAGGGGGCGGTATATGAGCAGTTCTTC; CDR3: CASSPGQGAVYEQFF
D: .; J: TRBJ1-5; size: .; V: TRBV19; DNA: TGTGCCAGTACCGATTTCAAGGACGGGAGCAATCAGCCCCAGCATTTT; CDR3: CASTDFKDGSNQPQHF
D: .; J: TRBJ2-5; size: .; V: TRBV7-9; DNA: TGTGCCAGCAGGGGGACAACTAAAGAGACCCAGTACTTC; CDR3: CASRGTTKETQYF
D: .; J: TRBJ1-1; size: once; V: TRBV13; DNA: TGTGCCAGCAGCTTAGAGGGGAGGACTGAAGCTTTCTTT; CDR3: CASSLEGRTEAFF
D: TRBD1; J: TRBJ2-5; size: .; V: TRBV27; DNA: TGTGCCAGCAGTTCAGTAGGGACAGGGGTCGAGACCCAGTACTTC; CDR3: CASSSVGTGVETQYF
D: .; J: TRBJ2-7; size: .; V: TRBV19; DNA: TGTGCCAGTAGTGGCGGGACCCAAGGGGTTTACGAGCAGTACTTC; CDR3: CASSGGTQGVYEQYF
D: .; J: TRBJ1-1; size: .; V: TRBV11-3; DNA: TGTGCCAGCAGCCTCTCCGGAAGTACTGAAGCTTTCTTT; CDR3: CASSLSGSTEAFF
D: .; J: TRBJ2-7; size: .; V: TRBV11-2; DNA: TGTGCCAGCAGCTTAGATCTAGAGAAAACCTACGAGCAGTACTTC; CDR3: CASSLDLEKTYEQYF
D: TRBD1; J: TRBJ1-1; size: .; V: TRBV2; DNA: TGTGCCAGCTGGGACAGGAGCGCTGAAGCTTTCTTT; CDR3: CASWDRSAEAFF
D: TRBD2; J: TRBJ2-5; size: .; V: TRBV7-9; DNA: TGTGCCAGCAGCCCTCGACTAGCGGGGTCCGTTGAGACCCAGTACTTC; CDR3: CASSPRLAGSVETQYF